This T cell receptor beta chain was recorded in a study of T cells in Graves' hyperthyroidism and ophthalmopathy. There are 14 residues in the CDR3. V lost 7 bases, J lost 1 base, and 4 bases stayed unmatched. Per the germline V gene, CDR1 is MNHNS and CDR2 is SASEGT. RNA transcripts provided the source from which TCR beta CDR3 regions were amplified. The primer set for the first-round RT-PCR of the TCR CDR3 was HTBI. A single record per CDR3 protein comes from TCRdb applying MiXCR to the multiplex PCR reads. The table includes about half a million distinct CDR3 sequences, 24% detected once. This clonotype was seen a handful of times.

This sequence joins TRBV6-1 and TRBJ1-1; 9 bases match TRBD1. This receptor was identified in a woman aged 25 to 45 with Graves' ophthalmopathy. The source material was blood. DNA of the CDR3: TGTGCCAGCATCAGGGGACAGGGGAACACTGAAGCTTTCTTT. This gives the protein CASIRGQGNTEAFF.